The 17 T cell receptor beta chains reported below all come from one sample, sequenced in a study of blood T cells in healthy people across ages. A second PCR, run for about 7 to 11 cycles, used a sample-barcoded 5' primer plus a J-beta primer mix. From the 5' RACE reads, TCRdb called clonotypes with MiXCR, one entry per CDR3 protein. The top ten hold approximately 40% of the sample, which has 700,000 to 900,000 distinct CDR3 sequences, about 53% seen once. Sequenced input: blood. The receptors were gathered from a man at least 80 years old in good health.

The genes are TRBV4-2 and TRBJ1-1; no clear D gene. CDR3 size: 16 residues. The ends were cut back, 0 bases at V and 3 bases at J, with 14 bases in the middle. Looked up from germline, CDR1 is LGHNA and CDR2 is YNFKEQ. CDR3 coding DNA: TGTGCCAGCAGCCAAGAGGCCACGCCGGTGGACACTGAAGCTTTCTTT. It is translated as CASSQEATPVDTEAFF.

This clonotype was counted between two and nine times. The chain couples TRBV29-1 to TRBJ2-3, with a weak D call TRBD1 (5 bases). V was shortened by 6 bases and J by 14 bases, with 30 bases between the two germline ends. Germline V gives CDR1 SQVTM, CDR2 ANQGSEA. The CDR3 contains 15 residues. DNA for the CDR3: TGCAGCGTGAGGCGCAGGGTGTCGGAGCACAGAGACGCGTATTTT. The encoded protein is CSVRRRVSEHRDAYF.

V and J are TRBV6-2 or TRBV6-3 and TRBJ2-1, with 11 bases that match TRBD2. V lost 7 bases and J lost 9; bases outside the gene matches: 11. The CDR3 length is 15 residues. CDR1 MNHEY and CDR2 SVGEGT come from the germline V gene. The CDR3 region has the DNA TGTGCCAGCAAAAATCCGGGACTAGCGGTGATTGAGCAGTTCTTC. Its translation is CASKNPGLAVIEQFF.

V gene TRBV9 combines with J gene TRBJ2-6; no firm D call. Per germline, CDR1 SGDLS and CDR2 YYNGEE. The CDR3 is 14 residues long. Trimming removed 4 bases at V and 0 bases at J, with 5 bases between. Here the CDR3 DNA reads TGTGCCAGCAGCATTCGCTCTGGGGCCAACGTCCTGACTTTC. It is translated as CASSIRSGANVLTF.

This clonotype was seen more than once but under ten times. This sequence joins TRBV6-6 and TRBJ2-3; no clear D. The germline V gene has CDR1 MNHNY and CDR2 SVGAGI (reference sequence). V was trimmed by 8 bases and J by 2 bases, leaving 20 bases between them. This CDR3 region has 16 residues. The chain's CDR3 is CASVFIPPANTDTQYF. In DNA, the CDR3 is TGTGCCAGCGTGTTTATCCCCCCGGCAAACACAGATACGCAGTATTTT.

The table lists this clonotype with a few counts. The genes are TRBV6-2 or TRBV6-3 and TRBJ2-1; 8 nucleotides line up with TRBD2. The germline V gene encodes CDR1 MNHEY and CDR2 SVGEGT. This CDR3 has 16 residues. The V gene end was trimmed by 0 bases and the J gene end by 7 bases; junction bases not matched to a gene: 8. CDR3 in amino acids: CASSYSKLAGWNEQFF. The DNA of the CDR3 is TGTGCCAGCAGTTACTCGAAGCTAGCGGGCTGGAATGAGCAGTTCTTC.

In DNA, the CDR3 is TGTGCCAGCAGGCTCAGCGTCTACACTGAAGCTTTCTTT. Translation gives CASRLSVYTEAFF. The V call is TRBV27, the J call TRBJ1-1; the D is unclear. This CDR3 region has 13 residues. V was shortened by 6 bases and J by 3 bases, with 11 bases between the two germline ends. In germline, CDR1 is MNHEY, CDR2 SMNVEV (reference sequence).

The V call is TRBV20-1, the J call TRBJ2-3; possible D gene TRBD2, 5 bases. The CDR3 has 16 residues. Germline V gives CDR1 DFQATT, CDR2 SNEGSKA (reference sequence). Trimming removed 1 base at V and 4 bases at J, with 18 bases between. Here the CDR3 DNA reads TGCAGTGCTAGAGGGCTGAGGGAGAGAGTCCCAGATACGCAGTATTTT. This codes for CSARGLRERVPDTQYF.

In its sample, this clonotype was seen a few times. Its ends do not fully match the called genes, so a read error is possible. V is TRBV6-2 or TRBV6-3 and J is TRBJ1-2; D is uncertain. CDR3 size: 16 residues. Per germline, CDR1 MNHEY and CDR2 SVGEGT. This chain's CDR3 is CASRYSRLVLLYGYTF. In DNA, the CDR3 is TGTGCCAGCAGGTACTCGAGACTGGTCCTGCTTTATGGCTACACCTTC.

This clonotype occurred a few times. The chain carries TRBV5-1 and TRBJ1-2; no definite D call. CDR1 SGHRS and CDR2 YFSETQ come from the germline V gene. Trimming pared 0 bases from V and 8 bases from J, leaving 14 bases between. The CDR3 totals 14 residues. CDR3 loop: CASSLGSRVHGYTF. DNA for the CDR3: TGCGCCAGCAGCTTGGGCTCCCGGGTCCACGGCTACACCTTC.

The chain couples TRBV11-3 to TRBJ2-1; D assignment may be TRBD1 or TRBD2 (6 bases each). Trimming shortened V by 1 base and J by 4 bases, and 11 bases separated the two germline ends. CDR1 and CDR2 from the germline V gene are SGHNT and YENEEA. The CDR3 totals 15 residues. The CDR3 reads CASSLAEGGYNEQFF. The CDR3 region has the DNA TGTGCCAGCAGCTTAGCCGAGGGGGGATACAATGAGCAGTTCTTC.

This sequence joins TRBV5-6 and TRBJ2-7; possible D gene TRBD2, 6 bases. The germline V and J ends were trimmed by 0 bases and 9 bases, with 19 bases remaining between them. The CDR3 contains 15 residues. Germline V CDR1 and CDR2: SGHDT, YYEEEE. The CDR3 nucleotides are TGTGCCAGCAGCTTGGGGGACTTCCCGGTCCTCGGGCAGTACTTC. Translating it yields CASSLGDFPVLGQYF.

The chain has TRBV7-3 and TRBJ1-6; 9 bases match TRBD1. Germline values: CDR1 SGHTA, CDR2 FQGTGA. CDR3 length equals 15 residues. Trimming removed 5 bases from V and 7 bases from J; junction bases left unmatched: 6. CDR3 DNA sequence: TGTGCCAGCAGCGCTCGGACAGGGGCGAATTCACCCCTCCACTTT. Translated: CASSARTGANSPLHF.

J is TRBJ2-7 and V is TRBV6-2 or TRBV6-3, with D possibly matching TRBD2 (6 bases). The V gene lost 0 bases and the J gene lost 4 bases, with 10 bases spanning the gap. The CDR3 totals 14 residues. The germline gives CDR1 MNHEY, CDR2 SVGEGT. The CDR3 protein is CASSYSASVYEQYF. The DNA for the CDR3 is TGTGCCAGCAGTTACTCCGCTAGCGTATACGAGCAGTACTTC.

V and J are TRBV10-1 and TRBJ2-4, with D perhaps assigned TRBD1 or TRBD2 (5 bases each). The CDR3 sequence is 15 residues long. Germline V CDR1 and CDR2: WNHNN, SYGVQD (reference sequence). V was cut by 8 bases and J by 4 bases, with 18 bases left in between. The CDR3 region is CASSLRGEGKNIQYF. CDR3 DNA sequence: TGCGCCAGCTCCTTGAGGGGAGAGGGGAAAAACATTCAGTACTTC.

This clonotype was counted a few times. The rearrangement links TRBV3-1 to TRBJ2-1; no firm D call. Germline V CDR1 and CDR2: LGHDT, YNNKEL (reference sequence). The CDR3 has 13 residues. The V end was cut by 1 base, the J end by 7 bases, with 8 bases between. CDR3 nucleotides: TGTGCCAGCAGCCAAGGCACTAAAAATGAGCAGTTCTTC. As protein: CASSQGTKNEQFF.

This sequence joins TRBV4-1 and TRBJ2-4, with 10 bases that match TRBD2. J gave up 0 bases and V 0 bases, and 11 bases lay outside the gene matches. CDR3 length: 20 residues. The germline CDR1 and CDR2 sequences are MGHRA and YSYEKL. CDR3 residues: CASSQDPDSGRILAKNIQYF. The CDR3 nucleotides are TGCGCCAGCAGCCAAGATCCTGATAGCGGGAGGATTCTAGCCAAAAACATTCAGTACTTC.